The sequence of this T cell receptor (beta chain) was determined in a study of blood T cell repertoires in COVID-19 (TCRdb year 2020). Context from the whole study: The collaborator samples originated in the United States, Italy and Spain and spanned the acute and convalescent phases of COVID-19. Samples were obtained from the ongoing ImmuneRACE study (first 160 participants) and from about 1,300 subjects provided by 6 global collaborators. Nearly every sample came with metadata listing a de-identified subject ID, COVID-19 status, age in years and sex. The prospective study material was composed of cDNA or gDNA derived from T cells, B-cell-depleted T cells, or PBMCs. The repertoires were released in a freely available public database meant as a resource for research on the immune response to SARS-CoV-2. Where available, HLA class I and class II types were obtained from metadata supplied by the sample provider rather than from assay-based typing. Deeply sampled blood TCRbeta repertoires from subjects exposed to, actively infected with, or recovered from COVID-19 were included in the dataset.

One collaborating source in Seattle enrolled patients while the patients were actively infected and followed the patients over time throughout the course of disease. The collaborating institutions used their own protocols to collect whole blood in K2EDTA tubes. For TCRbeta analysis, collaborators shipped samples as frozen whole blood, isolated PBMCs, or DNA extracted from either of those sample types. The immunoSEQ Assay, a bias-controlled multiplex PCR, was used to amplify TCRbeta CDR3 regions from genomic DNA. In the paper's pipeline: The number of nucleated cells in each sample was estimated from the amplification of reference gene primers within the assay. To quantify the absolute abundance of each unique TCRbeta CDR3 rearrangement, sequence reads were collapsed and filtered. For each sample, productive Simpson clonality was calculated as the square root of Simpson's diversity index over productive rearrangements. TCRdb re-hosts the immuneACCESS table, in-frame sequences only. Its copies lack some clones; in the studies checked, an unresolved V gene accounts for under half of them, and the cause for the rest is not known. That table gives V, J and clone size, and the DNA gave D and trimming. The sample data list some 350,000 clones, and about 89% of these were observed just once. Of the sample, about 6% is held by the ten largest clones.

Notes on this clone: Its antigen has not been determined. No base quality information exists; no much larger clone differs at one position.

The V and J ends are trimmed by 5 bases and 6 bases, leaving 12 bases between them. From cysteine to phenylalanine, the CDR3 is 13 amino acids long. The sequence is cut down to CDR3 DNA, 39 bases in frame from base 1. The germline V gene (reference sequence) supplies CDR1 SEHNR and CDR2 FQNEAQ. Overall study results and their limits: How much clinical and demographic metadata was included differed by source and by participant, and the metadata was provided uncurated.

The TCR comes from a woman between 45 and 65 years old with COVID-19, enrolled during active disease. Material: peripheral blood. The chain uses TRBV7-9 and TRBJ2-3; a tentative D call is TRBD1 (6 bases match). The CDR3 protein is CASSQGLGDTQYF. The DNA is as follows: TGTGCCAGCAGCCAGGGGCTGGGGGATACGCAGTATTTT.